One sample yielded the 29 T cell receptor beta chains listed below, sequenced in a study of CD8+ T cells in alopecia areata. cDNA reverse transcribed from extracted RNA served as the sequencing template. Here immunoSEQ multiplex PCR was the method, and the copy in TCRdb shows in-frame clones only, minus some. The sample lists about 200,000 clones, less than 45% occurring once. As for treatment: oral pan-JAK inhibitor, 5-10 mg twice daily. This material consisted of CD4+ T cells sorted from blood, taken around week 30, from a patient treated with tofacitinib. Receptor source: a human donor with alopecia areata.

The V and J genes are TRBV7-2 and TRBJ2-3; TRBD2 might be the D (6 bases). Trimming pared 0 bases from V and 5 bases from J, leaving 15 bases between. There are 16 residues in the CDR3. Germline CDR1 and CDR2: SGHTA and FQGNSA. The CDR3 DNA is TGTGCCAGCAGCTTAGCTTGGGGCGGGGACCGAGATACGCAGTATTTT. Translating it yields CASSLAWGGDRDTQYF.

This clone was seen a few times. The chain links TRBV7-3 to TRBJ2-3, with 8 bases identical to TRBD2. Losses at the gene ends were 5 bases for V and 3 bases for J; bases not matched to a gene: 10. Germline V gives CDR1 SGHTA, CDR2 FQGTGA. The CDR3 totals 16 residues. The CDR3 loop reads CASSLQGSGVTDTQYF. For the CDR3, the DNA is TGTGCCAGCAGCCTCCAGGGTAGCGGGGTAACAGATACGCAGTATTTT.

J is TRBJ2-3 and V is TRBV9, with D tentatively TRBD1 or TRBD2 (6 bases each). The V gene's germline CDR1 is SGDLS and CDR2 YYNGEE. CDR3 length: 16 residues. The V end lost 9 bases, the J end lost 0 bases, and 20 bases lay between the germline ends. The CDR3 DNA follows: TGTGCCACCTCTGTCCGTGAGGGGGGTAGCACAGATACGCAGTATTTT. Translating gives CATSVREGGSTDTQYF.

V gene TRBV5-1 combines with J gene TRBJ2-5; no definite D call. CDR3 length equals 14 residues. The germline V gene encodes CDR1 SGHRS and CDR2 YFSETQ. V gave up 1 base and J gave up 3 bases, with 10 bases separating them. The CDR3 here is CASSLRFGEETQYF. CDR3 nucleotides: TGCGCCAGCAGCTTGAGGTTTGGGGAAGAGACCCAGTACTTC.

The rearrangement links TRBV5-1 to TRBJ2-7; D is perhaps TRBD1 or TRBD2 (6 bases each). Trimming stripped 4 bases from V and 2 bases from J, with 16 bases between. The V gene's germline CDR1 is SGHRS and CDR2 YFSETQ. The CDR3 length is 15 residues. CDR3 nucleotides: TGCGCCAGCAGCCCTGGGGGGCGGATTCCCTACGAGCAGTACTTC. It specifies CASSPGGRIPYEQYF. Supplemented by reference TRBV5-1 and TRBJ2-7, the full variable domain reads KAGVTQTPRYLIKTRGQQVTLSCSPISGHRSVSWYQQTPGQGLQFLFEYFSETQRNKGNFPGRFSGRQFSNSRSEMNVSTLELGDSALYLCASSPGGRIPYEQYFGPGTRLTVT.

The CDR3 sequence is CASSLLPQDYGYTF. The CDR3, as DNA: TGTGCCAGCAGCTTACTTCCACAGGACTATGGCTACACCTTC. This chain connects TRBV7-2 to TRBJ1-2, with D possibly TRBD1 on 5 matching bases. The CDR3 is made up of 14 amino acids. Germline CDR1 SGHTA, CDR2 FQGNSA. V lost 2 bases to trimming and J lost 3 bases, with 10 bases between them.

This clone was seen a handful of times. The rearrangement joins TRBV30 to TRBJ1-3; D remains ambiguous. The V gene lost 0 bases and the J gene lost 0 bases, with 9 bases spanning the gap. The length of the CDR3 is 15 residues. Germline V lookup: CDR1 GTSNPN, CDR2 SVGIG (reference sequence). The CDR3 bases are TGTGCCTGGAGTGTACGGAGGGACTCTGGAAACACCATATATTTT. Translation: CAWSVRRDSGNTIYF.

This clone appeared a few times. This CDR3 is CSASGGAYNEQFF. CDR3 coding DNA: TGCAGCGCGAGCGGGGGGGCCTACAATGAGCAGTTCTTC. This rearrangement joins TRBV29-1 to TRBJ2-1; 10 bases line up with TRBD2. The CDR3 loop spans 13 amino acids. V shed 7 bases, J shed 2 bases, and the junction held 2 bases outside the gene matches. CDR1 is SQVTM, CDR2 ANQGSEA, per germline.

The rearrangement joins TRBV5-6 to TRBJ2-7; D is ambiguous. Trimming removed 1 base at V and 5 bases at J, with 10 bases between. The CDR3 length is 13 residues. Germline CDR1 and CDR2: SGHDT and YYEEEE. CDR3 bases: TGTGCCAGCAGCTTGATAGGGCTCAACGAGCAGTACTTC. It specifies CASSLIGLNEQYF.

This clone has a handful of counts. The chain couples TRBV30 to TRBJ1-5, with D perhaps matching TRBD1 (5 bases). The V end was cut by 5 bases, the J end by 5 bases, with 10 bases between. From germline, CDR1 is GTSNPN and CDR2 SVGIG (reference sequence). This CDR3 has 12 amino acids. CDR3 residues: CAWSQGDQPQHF. The CDR3 DNA reads TGTGCCTGGTCGCAGGGTGATCAGCCCCAGCATTTT.

The rearrangement links TRBV7-6 to TRBJ2-7; 8 nucleotides line up with TRBD1. V was clipped by 2 bases and J by 0 bases; unmatched bases: 3. This CDR3 spans 15 amino acids. Germline CDR1 reads SGHVS; CDR2 reads FNYEAQ. CDR3 nucleotide sequence: TGTGCCAGCAGCTTAAACAGGGGGAGCTCCTACGAGCAGTACTTC. Its protein product is CASSLNRGSSYEQYF. The full variable domain, in which reference TRBV7-6 and TRBJ2-7 provide the parts outside the CDR3, is GAGVSQSPRYKVTKRGQDVALRCDPISGHVSLYWYRQALGQGPEFLTYFNYEAQQDKSGLPNDRFSAERPEGSISTLTIQRTEQRDSAMYRCASSLNRGSSYEQYFGPGTRLTVT.

This clone was recorded a few times. This chain links TRBV20-1 with TRBJ2-7, with 8 bases aligning to TRBD1. CDR3 size: 11 residues. Germline V gene lookup returns CDR1 DFQATT and CDR2 SNEGSKA (reference sequence). Trimming removed 6 bases from V and 9 bases from J; junction bases left unmatched: 7. The CDR3 sequence is CSADRGDGQYF. CDR3 coding DNA: TGCAGTGCAGACAGGGGCGACGGGCAGTACTTC.

There are a few counts of this clone. The V gene is TRBV10-3, the J gene TRBJ2-5; 10 nucleotides agree with TRBD2. V lost 11 bases, J lost 2 bases, and 8 bases stayed unmatched. The CDR3 has 14 residues. The germline V gene has CDR1 ENHRY and CDR2 SYGVKD. CDR3 DNA: TGTGCCTCAGCCCCGACTAGCGGGCAAGAGACCCAGTACTTC. It translates to CASAPTSGQETQYF.

The chain uses TRBV7-9 and TRBJ1-3; D possibly corresponds to TRBD1 (5 bases). CDR3 length equals 16 residues. Germline V lookup: CDR1 SEHNR, CDR2 FQNEAQ (reference sequence). V was pared by 2 bases and J by 2 bases, with 13 bases between. The CDR3 sequence: CASSLKAGRTGNTIYF. CDR3 coding DNA: TGTGCCAGCAGCTTAAAGGCAGGGCGAACTGGAAACACCATATATTTT.

This chain uses TRBV10-3 with TRBJ2-7; 14 bases map to TRBD2. From germline, CDR1 is ENHRY and CDR2 SYGVKD. The ends lost 5 bases at V and 2 bases at J; junction bases unmatched: 2. The CDR3 sequence is 15 residues long. The CDR3 protein is CAISTGLAGAYEQYF. The CDR3 DNA reads TGTGCCATCAGTACGGGACTAGCGGGAGCCTACGAGCAGTACTTC.

The sample holds a few counts of this clone. J is TRBJ2-5 and V is TRBV6-5; perhaps TRBD1 as D (6 bases). The CDR3 is made up of 15 amino acids. V was cut by 8 bases and J by 0 bases, with 16 bases left in between. CDR1 is MNHEY, CDR2 SVGAGI, per germline. The CDR3, as DNA: TGTGCCAGCGCTAATGCCGGGACACACCAAGAGACCCAGTACTTC. Protein sequence: CASANAGTHQETQYF.

The chain uses TRBV5-1 and TRBJ1-5, with D possibly matching TRBD1 (6 bases). With 2 bases removed from V and 5 bases from J, the gap between germline ends came to 11 bases. Per germline, CDR1 SGHRS and CDR2 YFSETQ. This CDR3 region has 14 residues. This CDR3 reads CASSFLGGDQPQHF. The CDR3 nucleotides read TGCGCCAGCAGCTTTCTTGGGGGCGATCAGCCCCAGCATTTT.

This clone came up a few times. The V and J genes are TRBV10-3 and TRBJ1-6; 9 bases fit TRBD1. V shed 6 bases, J shed 5 bases, and the junction held 5 bases outside the gene matches. Germline V gives CDR1 ENHRY, CDR2 SYGVKD. The CDR3 has 15 amino acids. The CDR3 region is CAISDRGTNNSPLHF. CDR3 coding DNA: TGTGCCATCAGCGACAGGGGGACGAATAATTCACCCCTCCACTTT.

The rearrangement links TRBV19 to TRBJ1-1, with D maybe TRBD1 (6 bases). V was shortened by 8 bases and J by 1 base, with 11 bases between the two germline ends. The germline gives CDR1 LNHDA, CDR2 SQIVND (reference sequence). The CDR3 covers 13 residues. This chain's CDR3 is CASRGQKNTEAFF. Written as DNA, the CDR3 is TGTGCCAGTCGCGGACAGAAGAACACTGAAGCTTTCTTT.

V and J are TRBV9 and TRBJ2-7; TRBD2 aligns across 8 bases. The CDR3 consists of 15 residues. Germline-derived CDR1 and CDR2 are SGDLS and YYNGEE. J gave up 7 bases and V 4 bases, and 13 bases lay outside the gene matches. The CDR3: CASSKEPGGPWEQYF. The CDR3, as DNA: TGTGCCAGCAGCAAGGAGCCGGGAGGGCCGTGGGAGCAGTACTTC.

The J gene is TRBJ1-2, the V gene TRBV18; maybe TRBD1 (5 bases). V was trimmed by 2 bases and J by 5 bases, leaving 15 bases between them. Germline CDR1 is KGHSH and CDR2 is LQKENI. The CDR3 sequence is 15 residues long. CDR3 sequence reads: CASSPNPGAEYGYTF. Here the CDR3 DNA reads TGTGCCAGCTCACCAAACCCTGGGGCTGAGTATGGCTACACCTTC.

The CDR3 sequence: CSARVTGEQFF. Written as DNA, the CDR3 is TGCAGTGCTAGGGTGACGGGTGAGCAGTTCTTC. The chain has TRBV20-1 and TRBJ2-1; no firm D call. The V gene's germline CDR1 is DFQATT and CDR2 SNEGSKA (reference sequence). V shed 3 bases and J shed 9 bases, with 9 bases lying between them. This CDR3 region has 11 residues.

This clone was seen a handful of times. The chain has TRBV30 and TRBJ2-1; 10 nucleotides line up with TRBD1. Germline V gene data show CDR1 as GTSNPN and CDR2 as SVGIG (reference sequence). The V and J ends lost 8 bases and 4 bases, in that order; junction bases with no gene match: 5. The CDR3 sequence is 13 residues long. Here the CDR3 reads CAAGQGQYNEQFF. Written as DNA, the CDR3 is TGTGCCGCGGGACAGGGGCAATACAATGAGCAGTTCTTC.

The rearrangement joins TRBV5-6 to TRBJ2-1; a weak D match, TRBD2 (5 bases). Germline V CDR1 and CDR2: SGHDT, YYEEEE. Trimming removed 4 bases from V and 5 bases from J, with 13 bases in between. This CDR3 has 14 amino acids. Written as DNA, the CDR3 is TGTGCCAGCAGCACGGAACCCGGGAACAATGAGCAGTTCTTC. Translated: CASSTEPGNNEQFF.

The V and J genes are TRBV4-1 and TRBJ1-1, with TRBD1 matching over 8 bases. In germline, CDR1 is MGHRA, CDR2 YSYEKL. CDR3 size: 19 residues. Trimming cost V 4 bases and J 1 base; bases outside gene matches: 17. CDR3 nucleotide sequence: TGCGCCAGCAGCCTAGGGGATGGCAGGGGGCGAAGTTGGAACACTGAAGCTTTCTTT. It translates to CASSLGDGRGRSWNTEAFF.

The rearrangement joins TRBV13 to TRBJ1-1, with 10 bases fitting TRBD1. Trimming took 5 bases from V and 4 from J; bases not matched to a gene: 7. Per germline, CDR1 PRHDT and CDR2 FYEKMQ (reference sequence). The CDR3 sequence is 15 residues long. For the CDR3, the DNA is TGTGCCAGCAGCGATACGACAGGGGGCACCACTGAAGCTTTCTTT. Translating it yields CASSDTTGGTTEAFF.

The sample holds a few counts of this clone. CDR3 nucleotides: TGCGCCAGCAGTCAATCATCGGGGGGCTATGGCTACACCTTC. Translating it yields CASSQSSGGYGYTF. The V call is TRBV23-1, the J call TRBJ1-2; D is perhaps TRBD1 (5 bases). TRBV23-1 is an ORF for which the function is uncertain. CDR3 length: 14 amino acids. Trimming removed 0 bases at V and 4 bases at J, with 9 bases between.

The chain uses TRBV28 and TRBJ1-5; D is perhaps TRBD1 (6 bases). This CDR3 comprises 15 residues. Trimming pared 4 bases from V and 5 bases from J, leaving 15 bases between. CDR1 is MDHEN, CDR2 SYDVKM, per germline. CDR3 in DNA: TGTGCCAGCAGTTCCCCCCGGGGGGCTGATCAGCCCCAGCATTTT. This codes for CASSSPRGADQPQHF.

The J gene is TRBJ2-7, the V gene TRBV18, with D unclear. V dropped 5 bases and J dropped 7 bases, with 15 bases sitting between them. Germline assignment: CDR1 KGHSH and CDR2 LQKENI. There are 13 residues in the CDR3. CDR3 sequence (DNA): TGTGCCAGCTCAGACCTACAGTTTTATGAGCAGTACTTC. Encoded protein: CASSDLQFYEQYF.